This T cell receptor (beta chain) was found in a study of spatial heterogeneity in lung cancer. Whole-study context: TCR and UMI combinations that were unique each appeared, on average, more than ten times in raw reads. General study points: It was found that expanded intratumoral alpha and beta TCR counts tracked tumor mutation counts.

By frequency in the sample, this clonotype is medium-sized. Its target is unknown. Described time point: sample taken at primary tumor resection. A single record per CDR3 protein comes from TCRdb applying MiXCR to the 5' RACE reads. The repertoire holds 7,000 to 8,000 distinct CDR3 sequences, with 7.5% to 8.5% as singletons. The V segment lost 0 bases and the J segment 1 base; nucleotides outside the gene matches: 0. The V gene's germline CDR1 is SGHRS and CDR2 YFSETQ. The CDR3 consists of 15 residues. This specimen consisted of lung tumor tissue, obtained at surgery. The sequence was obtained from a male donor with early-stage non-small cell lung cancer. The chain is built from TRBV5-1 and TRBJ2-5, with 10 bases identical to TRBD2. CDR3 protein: CASSLGLAGQETQYF. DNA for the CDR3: TGCGCCAGCAGCTTGGGACTAGCGGGCCAAGAGACCCAGTACTTC.